The entry below gives a single TCR beta chain sequence along with its context. Trimming left V 2 bases short and J 4 bases short, with 2 bases between. The CDR3 spans 11 residues. CDR1 and CDR2 from the germline V gene are MGHDK and SYGVNS. In the naive CD8 group, cells lacked CD45RO and were positively selected for CCR7, so terminally differentiated effector memory CD45RA+ cells were left out. This sample stems from a study of shared clonotypes between healthy human individuals. This table comes from immunoSEQ multiplex PCR, and its TCRdb copy is limited to in-frame clones, with some not included. The sample carries fewer than 850,000 clones, about 96% recorded once.

Sequencing was performed on naive CD8+ T cells sorted from blood. The chain recombines TRBV25-1 with TRBJ2-5, with D unclear. The sequence came from a man between 25 and 39 years old in good health. The CDR3 is CASSEVETQYF. The DNA for the CDR3 is TGTGCCAGCAGTGAAGTAGAGACCCAGTACTTC. The full variable domain, completed using reference TRBV25-1 and TRBJ2-5, is EADIYQTPRYLVIGTGKKITLECSQTMGHDKMYWYQQDPGMELHLIHYSYGVNSTEKGDLSSESTVSRIRTEHFPLTLESARPSHTSQYLCASSEVETQYFGPGTRLLVL.